This T cell receptor (beta chain) came from a study of vaccination effects on CD4 cells after COVID-19. Turning to the study itself: ViraFEST expansion of antigen-specific CD4+ T cells with viral peptide pools preceded sequencing. Post-vaccine sampling occurred a median 72 days after the second dose. Findings and limits, study-wide: Among infection- and vaccine-induced clones, marked clonal contraction occurred late after vaccination.

When more than 9 days of culture had elapsed, CD4+ T cells were isolated. It was two doses of either the BNT162b2 or mRNA-1273 vaccine that participants received. Remarks on this clone: Its specificity is not known.

The germline gives CDR1 SGHAT, CDR2 FQNNGV. The length of the CDR3 is 16 residues. V shed 4 bases, J shed 4 bases, and the junction held 6 bases outside the gene matches. The assay was immunoSEQ multiplex PCR, and TCRdb's table has in-frame clones only and misses some. The table includes roughly 41,000 clones, more than 65% detected once. Sequencing used CD4+ T cells from PBMCs cultured without peptide, obtained after COVID-19 vaccination. The receptor was isolated from a human donor who received a COVID-19 vaccine. The chain combines TRBV11-2 with TRBJ2-3; 12 positions match TRBD2. The CDR3 sequence is CASSSLAGGLPDTQYF. CDR3 sequence (DNA): TGTGCCAGCAGCTCCCTAGCGGGGGGGCTTCCAGATACGCAGTATTTT.